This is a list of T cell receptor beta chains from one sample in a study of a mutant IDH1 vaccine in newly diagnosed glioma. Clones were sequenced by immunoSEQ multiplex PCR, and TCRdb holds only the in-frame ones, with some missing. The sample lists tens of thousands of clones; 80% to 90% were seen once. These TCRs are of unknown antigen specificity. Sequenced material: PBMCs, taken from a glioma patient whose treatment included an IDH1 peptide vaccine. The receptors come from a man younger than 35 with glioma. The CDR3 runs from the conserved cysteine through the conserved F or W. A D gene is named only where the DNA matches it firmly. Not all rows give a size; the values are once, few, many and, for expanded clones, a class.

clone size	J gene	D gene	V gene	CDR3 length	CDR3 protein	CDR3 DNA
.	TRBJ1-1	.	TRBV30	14	CAWSPTGLNTEAFF	TGTGCCTGGAGTCCGACGGGGTTGAACACTGAAGCTTTCTTT
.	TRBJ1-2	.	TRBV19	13	CASSPRTGYGYTF	TGTGCCAGTAGTCCCCGGACGGGCTATGGCTACACCTTC
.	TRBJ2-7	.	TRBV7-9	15	CASSSGRVEAYEQYF	TGTGCCAGCAGTTCAGGACGGGTAGAGGCCTACGAGCAGTACTTC
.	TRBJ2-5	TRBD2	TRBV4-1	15	CASSQVAGVGETQYF	TGCGCCAGCAGCCAGGTCGCGGGAGTCGGAGAGACCCAGTACTTC
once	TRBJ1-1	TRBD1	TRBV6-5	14	CASRQGRRPTEAFF	TGTGCCAGCAGACAGGGGCGACGTCCGACTGAAGCTTTCTTT
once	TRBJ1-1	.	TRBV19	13	CASGHKGDTEAFF	TGTGCCAGTGGTCATAAGGGAGACACTGAAGCTTTCTTT
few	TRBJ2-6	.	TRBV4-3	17	CASSQEGGLTGANVLTF	TGCGCCAGCAGCCAAGAGGGTGGGCTTACTGGGGCCAACGTCCTGACTTTC
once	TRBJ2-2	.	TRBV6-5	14	CASMSGDAVGELFF	TGTGCCAGCATGTCGGGAGACGCGGTCGGGGAGCTGTTTTTT
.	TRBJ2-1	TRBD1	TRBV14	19	CASSPSQGVRFSSYNEQFF	TGTGCCAGCAGCCCCTCACAGGGGGTGCGCTTTAGCTCCTACAATGAGCAGTTCTTC
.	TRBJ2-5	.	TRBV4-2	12	CASSPWGETQYF	TGTGCCAGCAGCCCATGGGGGGAGACCCAGTACTTC
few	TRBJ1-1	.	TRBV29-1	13	CSVSDGMNTEAFF	TGCAGCGTTTCCGACGGCATGAACACTGAAGCTTTCTTT
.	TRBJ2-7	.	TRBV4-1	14	CASSQPGTPEQQYF	TGCGCCAGCAGCCAGCCCGGGACGCCAGAACAGCAGTACTTC
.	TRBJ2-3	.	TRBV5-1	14	CASSQDLHTDTQYF	TGCGCCAGCAGCCAAGACCTCCACACAGATACGCAGTATTTT
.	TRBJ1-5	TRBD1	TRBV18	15	CASSPHRGGSQPQHF	TGTGCCAGCTCACCACACAGGGGCGGGAGTCAGCCCCAGCATTTT
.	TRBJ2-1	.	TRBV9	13	CASSPPGNNEQFF	TGCGCCAGCAGCCCCCCAGGAAACAATGAGCAGTTCTTC
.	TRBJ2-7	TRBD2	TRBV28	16	CASSITSSGSFYEQYF	TGTGCCAGCAGTATTACGTCGAGCGGGAGTTTCTACGAGCAGTACTTC
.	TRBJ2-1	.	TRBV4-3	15	CASSQDPQSRNEQFF	TGCGCCAGCAGCCAAGACCCCCAGTCTCGGAATGAGCAGTTCTTC
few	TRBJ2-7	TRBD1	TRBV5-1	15	CASRMPSGQGSEQYF	TGCGCCAGCAGGATGCCATCTGGACAGGGATCCGAGCAGTACTTC
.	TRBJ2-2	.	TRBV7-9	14	CASRAPGNTGELFF	TGTGCCAGCAGGGCACCAGGGAACACCGGGGAGCTGTTTTTT
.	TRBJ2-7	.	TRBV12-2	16	CASRFTGTSGSYEQYF	TGTGCAAGTCGTTTTACCGGGACTAGCGGTTCCTACGAGCAGTACTTC
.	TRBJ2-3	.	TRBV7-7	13	CASSLAVENTQYF	TGTGCCAGCAGCTTAGCGGTCGAAAATACGCAGTATTTT
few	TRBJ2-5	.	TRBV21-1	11	CASSRGVTQYF	TGTGCCAGCAGCAGGGGGGTGACCCAGTACTTC
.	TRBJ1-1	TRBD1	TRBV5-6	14	CASSLTGTGGKAFF	TGTGCCAGCAGCTTGACCGGGACAGGGGGGAAGGCTTTCTTT
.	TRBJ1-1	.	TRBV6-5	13	CASSYEPNTEAFF	TGTGCCAGCAGTTACGAGCCGAACACTGAAGCTTTCTTT
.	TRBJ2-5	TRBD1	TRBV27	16	CASSASGTGASETQYF	TGTGCCAGCAGTGCCTCGGGGACAGGGGCCAGCGAGACCCAGTACTTC
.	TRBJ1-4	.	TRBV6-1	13	CASSLQEREKLFF	TGTGCCAGCAGTCTGCAGGAACGAGAAAAACTGTTTTTT
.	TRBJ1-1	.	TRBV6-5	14	CASSYDTWTDEAFF	TGTGCCAGCAGTTACGACACATGGACGGATGAAGCTTTCTTT
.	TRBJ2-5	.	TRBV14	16	CASSQDAGLVGETQYF	TGTGCCAGCAGCCAAGATGCGGGGCTTGTAGGTGAGACCCAGTACTTC
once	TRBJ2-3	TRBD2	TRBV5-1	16	CASSVGTSGSTDTQYF	TGCGCCAGCAGCGTCGGGACTAGCGGGAGCACAGATACGCAGTATTTT
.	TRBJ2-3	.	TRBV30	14	CAWSVPDGRGTQYF	TGTGCCTGGAGTGTACCCGACGGCAGAGGTACGCAGTATTTT
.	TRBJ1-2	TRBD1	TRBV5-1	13	CASSRQGDYGYTF	TGCGCCAGCAGCCGACAGGGAGACTATGGCTACACCTTC
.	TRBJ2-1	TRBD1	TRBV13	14	CASSLEAGGNEQFF	TGTGCCAGCAGCTTAGAAGCAGGGGGCAATGAGCAGTTCTTC
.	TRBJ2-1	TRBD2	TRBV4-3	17	CASSRDSGRSSYNEQFF	TGCGCCAGCAGTCGGGATAGCGGGAGGTCGTCCTACAATGAGCAGTTCTTC
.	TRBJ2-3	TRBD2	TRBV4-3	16	CASSHGTSGSTDTQYF	TGCGCCAGCAGCCATGGAACTAGCGGTAGCACAGATACGCAGTATTTT
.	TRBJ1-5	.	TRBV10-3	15	CAISDSSRGHQPQHF	TGTGCCATCAGTGATTCCTCCAGGGGCCATCAGCCCCAGCATTTT
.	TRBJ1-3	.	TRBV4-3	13	CASSHLGRNTIYF	TGCGCCAGCAGCCACCTGGGGAGAAACACCATATATTTT
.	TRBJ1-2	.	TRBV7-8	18	CASSPSGGARSRIYGYTF	TGTGCCAGCAGCCCTAGCGGGGGAGCCCGATCCCGGATCTATGGCTACACCTTC
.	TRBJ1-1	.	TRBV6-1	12	CASTKTDTEAFF	TGTGCCAGCACCAAAACAGATACTGAAGCTTTCTTT
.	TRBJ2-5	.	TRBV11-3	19	CASSLDLKQGRLLGETQYF	TGTGCCAGCAGCTTAGATTTAAAACAGGGACGGTTGTTAGGAGAGACCCAGTACTTC
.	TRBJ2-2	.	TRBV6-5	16	CASSYWPVKGSGELFF	TGTGCCAGCAGTTACTGGCCGGTAAAAGGTTCCGGGGAGCTGTTTTTT
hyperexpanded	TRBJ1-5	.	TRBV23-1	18	CASSQSPGRRYSNQPQHF	TGCGCCAGCAGTCAATCTCCGGGACGGCGTTATAGCAATCAGCCCCAGCATTTT
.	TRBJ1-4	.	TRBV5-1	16	CASSLVAGVTNEKLFF	TGCGCCAGCAGCTTGGTGGCCGGAGTCACTAATGAAAAACTGTTTTTT
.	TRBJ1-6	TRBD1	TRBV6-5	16	CASSYSRTGYNSPLHF	TGTGCCAGCAGTTACTCTAGGACAGGGTACAATTCACCCCTCCACTTT
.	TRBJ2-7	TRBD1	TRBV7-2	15	CASSPAGQASYEQYF	TGTGCCAGCAGCCCGGCGGGACAGGCTAGCTACGAGCAGTACTTC
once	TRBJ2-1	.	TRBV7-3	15	CASSPGRSSYNEQFF	TGTGCCAGCAGTCCCGGGAGAAGCTCCTACAATGAGCAGTTCTTC
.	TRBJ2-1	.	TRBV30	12	CAWSGAARKQFF	TGTGCCTGGAGTGGGGCGGCCCGGAAGCAGTTCTTC
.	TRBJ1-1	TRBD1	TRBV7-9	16	CASSWDRGRGYTEAFF	TGTGCCAGCAGCTGGGACAGGGGGCGAGGGTACACTGAAGCTTTCTTT
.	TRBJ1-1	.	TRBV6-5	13	CASRGVGDTEAFF	TGTGCCAGCAGAGGGGTCGGGGATACTGAAGCTTTCTTT
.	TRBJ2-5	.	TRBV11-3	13	CASSRNIRETQYF	TGTGCCAGCAGCCGTAATATTCGGGAGACCCAGTACTTC
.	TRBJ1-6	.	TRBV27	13	CASSRDVYSPLHF	TGTGCCAGCAGTCGGGACGTATATTCACCCCTCCACTTT
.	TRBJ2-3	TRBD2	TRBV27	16	CASSLDLAGGPDTQYF	TGTGCCAGCAGTTTGGACCTAGCGGGAGGGCCTGATACGCAGTATTTT
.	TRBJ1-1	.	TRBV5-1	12	CASSLGDTEAFF	TGCGCCAGCAGCCTGGGGGATACTGAAGCTTTCTTT
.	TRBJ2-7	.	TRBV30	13	CAWSWGEGYEQYF	TGTGCCTGGAGTTGGGGGGAAGGCTACGAGCAGTACTTC